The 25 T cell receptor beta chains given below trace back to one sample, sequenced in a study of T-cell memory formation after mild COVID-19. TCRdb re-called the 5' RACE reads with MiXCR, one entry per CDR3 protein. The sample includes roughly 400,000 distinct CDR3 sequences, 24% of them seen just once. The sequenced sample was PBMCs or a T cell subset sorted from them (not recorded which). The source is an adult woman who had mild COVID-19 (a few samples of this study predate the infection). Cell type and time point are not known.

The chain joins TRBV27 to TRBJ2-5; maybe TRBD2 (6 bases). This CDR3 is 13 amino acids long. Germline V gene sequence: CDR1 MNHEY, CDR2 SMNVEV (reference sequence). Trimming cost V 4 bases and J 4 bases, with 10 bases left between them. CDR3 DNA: TGTGCCAGCAGTTCACTAGCACGAGAGACCCAGTACTTC. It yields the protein CASSSLARETQYF.

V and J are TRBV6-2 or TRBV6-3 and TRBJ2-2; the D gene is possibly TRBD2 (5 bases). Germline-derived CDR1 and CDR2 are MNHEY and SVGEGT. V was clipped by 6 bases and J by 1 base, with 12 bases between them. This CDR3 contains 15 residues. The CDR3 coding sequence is TGTGCCAGCAGCCCGGAGGTCATGAACACCGGGGAGCTGTTTTTT. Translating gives CASSPEVMNTGELFF.

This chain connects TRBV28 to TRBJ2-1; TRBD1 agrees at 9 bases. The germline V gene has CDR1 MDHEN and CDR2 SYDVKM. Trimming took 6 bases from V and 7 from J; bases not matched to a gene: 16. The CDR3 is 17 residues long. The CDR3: CASRLRPGQGNPNEQFF. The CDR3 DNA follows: TGTGCCAGCAGACTCCGACCGGGACAGGGAAACCCGAATGAGCAGTTCTTC.

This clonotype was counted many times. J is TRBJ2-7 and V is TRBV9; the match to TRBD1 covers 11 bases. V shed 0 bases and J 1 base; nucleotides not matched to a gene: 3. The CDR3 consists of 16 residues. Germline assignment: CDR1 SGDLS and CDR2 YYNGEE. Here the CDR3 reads CASSVAGTGGSYEQYF. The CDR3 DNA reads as TGTGCCAGCAGCGTAGCCGGGACAGGGGGGTCCTACGAGCAGTACTTC.

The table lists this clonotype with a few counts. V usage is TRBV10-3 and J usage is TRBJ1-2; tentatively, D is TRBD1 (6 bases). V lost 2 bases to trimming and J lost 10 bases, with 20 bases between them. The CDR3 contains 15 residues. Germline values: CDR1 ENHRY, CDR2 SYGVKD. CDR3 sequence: CAISEDGQLLGTYTF. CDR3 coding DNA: TGTGCCATCAGTGAGGACGGACAGCTTTTAGGAACCTACACCTTC.

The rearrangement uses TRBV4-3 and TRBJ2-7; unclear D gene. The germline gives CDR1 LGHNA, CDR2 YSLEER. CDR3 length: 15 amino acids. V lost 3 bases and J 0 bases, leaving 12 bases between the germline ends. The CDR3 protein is CASSQAAGDSYEQYF. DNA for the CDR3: TGCGCCAGCAGCCAGGCTGCTGGGGACTCCTACGAGCAGTACTTC.

The CDR3 loop reads CASSLLGSKNQPQHF. In DNA, the CDR3 is TGTGCCAGCAGTTTATTAGGGAGTAAGAATCAGCCCCAGCATTTT. This chain joins TRBV27 and TRBJ1-5; D remains unclear. The CDR3 extends over 15 amino acids. V was shortened by 1 base and J by 4 bases, with 11 bases between the two germline ends. Germline lookup yields CDR1 MNHEY and CDR2 SMNVEV (reference sequence).

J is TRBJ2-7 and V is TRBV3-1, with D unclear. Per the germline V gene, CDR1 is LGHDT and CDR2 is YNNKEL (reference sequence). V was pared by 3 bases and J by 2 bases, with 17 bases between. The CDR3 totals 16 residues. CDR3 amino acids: CASSHKTGPNPYEQYF. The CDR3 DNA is TGTGCCAGCAGCCACAAGACTGGACCTAACCCCTACGAGCAGTACTTC.

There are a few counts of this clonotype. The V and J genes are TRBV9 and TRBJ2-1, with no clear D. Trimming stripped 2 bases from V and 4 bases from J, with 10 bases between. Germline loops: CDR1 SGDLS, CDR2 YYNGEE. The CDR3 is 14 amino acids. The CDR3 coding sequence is TGTGCCAGCAGCGTTACTGGATCATACAATGAGCAGTTCTTC. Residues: CASSVTGSYNEQFF.

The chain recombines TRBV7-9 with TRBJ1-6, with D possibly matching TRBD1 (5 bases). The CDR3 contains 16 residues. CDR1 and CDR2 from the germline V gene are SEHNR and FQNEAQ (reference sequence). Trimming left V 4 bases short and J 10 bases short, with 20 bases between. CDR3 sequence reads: CASSSPRRVEGSPLHF. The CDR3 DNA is TGTGCCAGCAGCTCACCCAGAAGGGTAGAGGGGTCACCCCTCCACTTT.

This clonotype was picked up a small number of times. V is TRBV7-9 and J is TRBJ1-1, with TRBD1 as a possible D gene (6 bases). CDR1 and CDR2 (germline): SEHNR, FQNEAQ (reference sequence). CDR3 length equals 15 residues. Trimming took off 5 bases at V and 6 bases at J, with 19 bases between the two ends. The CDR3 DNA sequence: TGTGCCAGCAGCCCTCGGGACAAAAGCCGGGCTGAAGCTTTCTTT. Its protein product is CASSPRDKSRAEAFF.

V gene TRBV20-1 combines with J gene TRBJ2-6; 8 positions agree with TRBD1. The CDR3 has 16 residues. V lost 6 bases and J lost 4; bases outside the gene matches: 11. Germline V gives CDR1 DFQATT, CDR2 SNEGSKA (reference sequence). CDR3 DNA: TGCAGTGCGTCCACAGGGGGATCAACCGGGGCCAACGTCCTGACTTTC. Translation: CSASTGGSTGANVLTF.

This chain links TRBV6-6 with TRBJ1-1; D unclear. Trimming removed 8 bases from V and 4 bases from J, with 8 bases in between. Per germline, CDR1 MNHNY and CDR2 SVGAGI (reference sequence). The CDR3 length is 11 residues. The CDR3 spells CASALVTEAFF. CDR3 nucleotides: TGTGCCAGCGCCTTAGTCACTGAAGCTTTCTTT.

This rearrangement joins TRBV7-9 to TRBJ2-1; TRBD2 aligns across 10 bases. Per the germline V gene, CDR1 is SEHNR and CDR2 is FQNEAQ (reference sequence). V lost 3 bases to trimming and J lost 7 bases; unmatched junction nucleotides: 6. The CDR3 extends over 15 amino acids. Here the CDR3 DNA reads TGTGCCAGCAGCTTGTCTAGCGGGAGCTGGAATGAGCAGTTCTTC. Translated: CASSLSSGSWNEQFF. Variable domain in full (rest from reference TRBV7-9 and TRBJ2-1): DTGVSQNPRHKITKRGQNVTFRCDPISEHNRLYWYRQTLGQGPEFLTYFQNEAQLEKSRLLSDRFSAERPKGSFSTLEIQRTEQGDSAMYLCASSLSSGSWNEQFFGPGTRLTVL.

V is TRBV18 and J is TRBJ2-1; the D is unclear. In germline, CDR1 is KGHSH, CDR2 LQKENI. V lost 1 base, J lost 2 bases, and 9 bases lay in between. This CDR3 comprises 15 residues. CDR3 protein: CASSPQTRTYNEQFF. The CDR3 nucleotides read TGTGCCAGCTCACCACAAACACGGACCTACAATGAGCAGTTCTTC.

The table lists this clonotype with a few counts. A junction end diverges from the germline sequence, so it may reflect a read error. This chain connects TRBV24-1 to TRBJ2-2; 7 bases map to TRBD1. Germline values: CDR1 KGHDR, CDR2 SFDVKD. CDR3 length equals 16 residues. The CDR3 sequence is CATSSRTGLNTGELFF. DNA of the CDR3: TGTGCAACCAGCTCGCGGACAGGTCTGAACACCGGGGAGCTGTTTTTT.

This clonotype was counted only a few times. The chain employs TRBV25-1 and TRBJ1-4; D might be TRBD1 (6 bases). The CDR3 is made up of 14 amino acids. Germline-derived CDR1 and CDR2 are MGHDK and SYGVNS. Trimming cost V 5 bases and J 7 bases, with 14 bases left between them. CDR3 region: CASSNQGISEKLFF. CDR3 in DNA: TGTGCCAGCAGTAACCAGGGGATTAGTGAAAAACTGTTTTTT.

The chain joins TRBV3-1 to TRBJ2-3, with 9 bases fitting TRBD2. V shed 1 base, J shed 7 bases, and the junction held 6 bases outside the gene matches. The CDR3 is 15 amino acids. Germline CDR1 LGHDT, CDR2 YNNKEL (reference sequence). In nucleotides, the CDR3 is TGTGCCAGCAGCCAAGCGGCGGGGGGGACGTATACGCAGTATTTT. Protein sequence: CASSQAAGGTYTQYF.

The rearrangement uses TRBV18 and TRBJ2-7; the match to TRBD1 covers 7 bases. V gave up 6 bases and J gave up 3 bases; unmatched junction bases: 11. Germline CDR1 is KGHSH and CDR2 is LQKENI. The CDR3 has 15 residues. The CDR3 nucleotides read TGTGCCAGCTCCCTCGGTAGGACAGGCGACTACGAGCAGTACTTC. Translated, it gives CASSLGRTGDYEQYF.

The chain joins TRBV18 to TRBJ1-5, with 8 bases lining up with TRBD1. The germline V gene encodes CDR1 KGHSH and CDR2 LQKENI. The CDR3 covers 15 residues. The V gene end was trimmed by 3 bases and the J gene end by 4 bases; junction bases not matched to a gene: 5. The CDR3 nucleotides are TGTGCCAGCTCACCTACAACAGGGGGTAATCAGCCCCAGCATTTT. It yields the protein CASSPTTGGNQPQHF.

Here the CDR3 DNA reads TGTGCCAGTAGTATTAAGGATTCACCCCTCCACTTT. It encodes CASSIKDSPLHF. The rearrangement links TRBV19 to TRBJ1-6; the D is unclear. This CDR3 is 12 amino acids long. The V gene lost 3 bases and the J gene lost 8 bases, with 5 bases spanning the gap. Germline V gene data show CDR1 as LNHDA and CDR2 as SQIVND (reference sequence).

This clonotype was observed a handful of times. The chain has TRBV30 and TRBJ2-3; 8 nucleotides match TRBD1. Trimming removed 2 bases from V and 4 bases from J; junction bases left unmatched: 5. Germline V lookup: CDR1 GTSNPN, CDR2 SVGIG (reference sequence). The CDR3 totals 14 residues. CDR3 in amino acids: CAWSLGQGPDTQYF. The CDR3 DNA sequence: TGTGCCTGGAGTCTTGGACAGGGACCAGATACGCAGTATTTT.

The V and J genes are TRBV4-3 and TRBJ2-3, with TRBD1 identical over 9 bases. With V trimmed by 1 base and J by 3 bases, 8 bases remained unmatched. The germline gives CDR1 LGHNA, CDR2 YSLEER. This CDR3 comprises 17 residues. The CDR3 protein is CASSQAPWTGETDTQYF. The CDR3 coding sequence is TGCGCCAGCAGCCAAGCACCATGGACAGGGGAAACAGATACGCAGTATTTT.

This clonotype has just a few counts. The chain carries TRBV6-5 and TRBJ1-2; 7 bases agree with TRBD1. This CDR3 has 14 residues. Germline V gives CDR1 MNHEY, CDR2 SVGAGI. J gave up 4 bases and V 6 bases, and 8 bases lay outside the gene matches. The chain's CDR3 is CASSRQNRGYGYTF. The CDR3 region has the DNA TGTGCCAGCAGCCGGCAGAACAGGGGCTATGGCTACACCTTC.

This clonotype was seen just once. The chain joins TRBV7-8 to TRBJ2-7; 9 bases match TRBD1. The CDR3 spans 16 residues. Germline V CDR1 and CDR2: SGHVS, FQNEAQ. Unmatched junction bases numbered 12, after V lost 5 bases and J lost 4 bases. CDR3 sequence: CASSLVSTGGSYEQYF. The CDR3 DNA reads TGTGCCAGCAGCCTAGTCTCGACAGGGGGGTCTTACGAGCAGTACTTC.